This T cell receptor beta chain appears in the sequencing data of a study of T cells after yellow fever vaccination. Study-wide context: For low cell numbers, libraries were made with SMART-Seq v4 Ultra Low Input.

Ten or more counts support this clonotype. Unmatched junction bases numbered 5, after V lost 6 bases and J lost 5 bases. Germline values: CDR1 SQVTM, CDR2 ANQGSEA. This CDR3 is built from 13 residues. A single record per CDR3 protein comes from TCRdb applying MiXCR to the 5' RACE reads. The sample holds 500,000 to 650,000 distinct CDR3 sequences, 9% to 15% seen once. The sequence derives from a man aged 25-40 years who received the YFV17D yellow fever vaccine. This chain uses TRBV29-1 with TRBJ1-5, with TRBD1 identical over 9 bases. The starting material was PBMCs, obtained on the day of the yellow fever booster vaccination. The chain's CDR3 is CSVGTGNDQPQHF. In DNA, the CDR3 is TGCAGCGTCGGGACAGGGAACGATCAGCCCCAGCATTTT.